The rows below give T cell receptor beta chains drawn from one sample of a study of tumor-infiltrating lymphocytes in oesophageal squamous cell carcinoma. TCRdb independently ran MiXCR on the PCR reads; one entry per CDR3 protein. The sample holds 15,000 to 20,000 distinct CDR3 sequences, approximately 39% seen once. The specimen sequenced was normal esophageal tissue next to the tumor. Every receptor here comes from a male donor with esophageal squamous cell carcinoma. The CDR3 runs from the conserved cysteine through the conserved F or W.

j_gene | v_gene | CDR3aa
NA | TRBV7-8 | CASRADRSYEQYF
TRBJ2-1 | TRBV7-6 | CASSPFSGRFYEQFF
TRBJ2-5 | TRBV12-3/TRBV12-4 | CASSLSSGSLKETQYF
TRBJ2-3 | TRBV7-8 | CASSFLGVGSPLHF
TRBJ2-7 | TRBV18 | CASSQDGFKDEQYF
TRBJ2-3 | TRBV4-1 | CASSQISGRAGGTQYF
TRBJ2-7 | TRBV12-3/TRBV12-4 | CASSLGQGSEQYF
TRBJ1-1 | TRBV28 | CASGGSGPYTEAFF
TRBJ1-1 | TRBV28 | CASSGAPVRTEAFF
TRBJ2-1 | TRBV24-1 | CATSDTTTGSSYNEQFF
TRBJ1-6 | TRBV7-9 | CASSHLESPLHF
TRBJ2-2 | TRBV18 | CASSPQLTGITGELFF